Listed below are T cell receptor beta chains from one sample, sequenced in a study of T cell responses to AZD1222 COVID-19 vaccine. Some clones are missing from TCRdb's copy, which holds only in-frame ones; the method was immunoSEQ multiplex PCR. The profile shows 100,000 to 150,000 clones, just over 90% of them singletons. Source: peripheral blood, taken 28 days after the second AZD1222 dose. The receptors were gathered from an adult who received the AZD1222 COVID-19 vaccine. CDR3s include the opening cysteine and the closing phenylalanine or tryptophan. Each record gives: clone size, J gene, D gene, V gene, CDR3 DNA, CDR3 protein. A D gene is named only where the DNA matches it firmly. The size field is filled for only some rows; it gives once, few, many or a size class.

.	TRBJ1-5	.	TRBV5-5	TGTGCCAGCAGCTTGGGTCAAGGTCAGCCCCAGCATTTT	CASSLGQGQPQHF
.	TRBJ1-6	.	TRBV30	TGTGCCTGCAGTCTGAGCTCCTATAATTCACCCCTCCACTTT	CACSLSSYNSPLHF
.	TRBJ2-1	.	TRBV5-1	TGCGCCAGCAGTCAGGGACATTCTATAGTTGAGCAGTTCTTC	CASSQGHSIVEQFF
.	TRBJ2-1	.	TRBV27	TGTGCCAGCAGTTTATCCCGGGACGTCCTGGTCTTC	CASSLSRDVLVF
.	TRBJ1-1	.	TRBV30	TGTGCCTGGAGTGTAGCGGTGTGGACCCTATTGAACACTGAAGCTTTCTTT	CAWSVAVWTLLNTEAFF
.	TRBJ2-6	.	TRBV7-3	TGTGCCAGCAGCTTAAAGATGGGCGGGATTGGGGCCAACGTCCTGACTTTC	CASSLKMGGIGANVLTF
.	TRBJ2-4	.	TRBV3-1/TRBV3-2	TGTGCCAGCAGCCAAGAACCTCTAAACATTCAGTACTTC	CASSQEPLNIQYF
.	TRBJ2-1	TRBD2	TRBV5-1	TGCGCCAGCACCCAGGGACTAGCGCCCGGGGATGAGCAGTTCTTC	CASTQGLAPGDEQFF
.	TRBJ1-4	.	TRBV5-1	TGCGCCAGCAGCCCAAGGGGGACTCCGACAACTAATGAAAAACTGTTTTTT	CASSPRGTPTTNEKLFF
.	TRBJ1-1	.	TRBV5-1	TGCGCCAGCATGAACACGGGGACGGTCACTGAAGCTTTCTTT	CASMNTGTVTEAFF
.	TRBJ1-4	.	TRBV19	TGTGCCAGTAGTACCGACAGATCAACTAATGAAAAACTGTTTTTT	CASSTDRSTNEKLFF
once	TRBJ2-7	TRBD2	TRBV7-8	TGTGCCAGCAGCCGCACGACTAGCGGGAGCTACGAGCAGTACTTC	CASSRTTSGSYEQYF
.	TRBJ2-1	TRBD2	TRBV27	TGTGCCAGCAGCTCACTAGCGGGGTATGAGCAGTTCTTC	CASSSLAGYEQFF
.	TRBJ1-2	.	TRBV28	TGTGCCAGCAGACTAAACTATGGCTACACCTTC	CASRLNYGYTF
once	TRBJ2-7	TRBD2	TRBV27	TGTGCCAGCTGTGCCAACGGACTAGTCGGCGAGCAGTACTTC	CASCANGLVGEQYF